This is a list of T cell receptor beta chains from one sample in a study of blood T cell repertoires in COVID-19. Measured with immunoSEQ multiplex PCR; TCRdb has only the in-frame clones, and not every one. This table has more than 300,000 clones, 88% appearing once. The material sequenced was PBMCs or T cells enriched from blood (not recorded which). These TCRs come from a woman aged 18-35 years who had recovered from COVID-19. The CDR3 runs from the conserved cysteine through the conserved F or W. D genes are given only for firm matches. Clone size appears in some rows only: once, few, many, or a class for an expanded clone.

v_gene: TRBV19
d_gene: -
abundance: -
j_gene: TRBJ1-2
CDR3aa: CASRPGTPTYYGYTF
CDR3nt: TGTGCCAGTAGGCCCGGGACACCGACCTATTATGGCTACACCTTC

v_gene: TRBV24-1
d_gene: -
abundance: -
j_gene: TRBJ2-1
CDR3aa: CATSDRASSYNEQFF
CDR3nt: TGTGCCACCAGTGACAGGGCGAGCTCCTACAATGAGCAGTTCTTC

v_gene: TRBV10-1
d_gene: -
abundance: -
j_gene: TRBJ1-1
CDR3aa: CASSEGPPAGTEAFF
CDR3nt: TGCGCCAGCAGTGAGGGTCCCCCCGCGGGCACTGAAGCTTTCTTT

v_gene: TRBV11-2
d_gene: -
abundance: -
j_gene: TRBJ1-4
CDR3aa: CASSLGGGASEKLFF
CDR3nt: TGTGCCAGCAGCTTAGGTGGAGGGGCCTCGGAAAAACTGTTTTTT

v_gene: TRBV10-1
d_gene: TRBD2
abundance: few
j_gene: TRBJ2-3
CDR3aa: CASSETSGGDTQYF
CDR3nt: TGCGCCAGCAGTGAGACTAGCGGGGGAGATACGCAGTATTTT

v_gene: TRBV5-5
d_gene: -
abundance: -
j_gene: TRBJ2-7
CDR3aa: CASSLTPGVSYYEQYF
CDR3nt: TGTGCCAGCAGCCTAACCCCAGGGGTATCCTACTACGAGCAGTACTTC

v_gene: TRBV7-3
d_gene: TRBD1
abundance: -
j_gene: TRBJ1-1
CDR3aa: CASSSSGQGNTEAFF
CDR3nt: TGTGCCAGCAGCTCCTCCGGACAGGGGAACACTGAAGCTTTCTTT

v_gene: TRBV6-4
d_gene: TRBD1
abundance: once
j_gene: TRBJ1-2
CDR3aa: CASSGTGTSGYTF
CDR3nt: TGTGCCAGCTCCGGGACAGGGACGTCTGGCTACACCTTC

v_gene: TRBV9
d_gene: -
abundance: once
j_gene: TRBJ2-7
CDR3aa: CASSSGQSYEQYF
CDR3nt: TGTGCCAGCAGCTCCGGACAGTCCTACGAGCAGTACTTC

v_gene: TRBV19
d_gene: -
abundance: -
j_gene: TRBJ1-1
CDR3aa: CASGVRSFGNTEAFF
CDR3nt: TGTGCCAGTGGAGTACGGTCCTTTGGGAACACTGAAGCTTTCTTT